The 28 T cell receptor beta chains in this list originate from one sample, sequenced in a study of T cell changes during pregnancy in multiple sclerosis. Sequencing used immunoSEQ multiplex PCR; TCRdb keeps in-frame clones, though not all of them. Of under 15,000 clones listed, 85% to 95% are singletons. The specimen comprised CD4+ T cells from peripheral blood mononuclear cells, sampled before pregnancy. The receptors originated from a female donor with multiple sclerosis, enrolled in a pregnancy study.

This rearrangement joins TRBV5-1 to TRBJ2-7; D is perhaps TRBD1 (7 bases). The CDR3 has 13 residues. With 2 bases removed from V and 6 bases from J, the gap between germline ends came to 12 bases. The germline CDR1 and CDR2 sequences are SGHRS and YFSETQ. The CDR3 sequence: CASSFPQGGEQYF. The DNA for the CDR3 is TGCGCCAGCAGCTTTCCGCAGGGGGGCGAGCAGTACTTC.

This chain connects TRBV29-1 to TRBJ1-6, with 8 bases matching TRBD1. The CDR3 is 14 amino acids. The ends lost 5 bases at V and 5 bases at J; junction bases unmatched: 5. Per the germline V gene, CDR1 is SQVTM and CDR2 is ANQGSEA. Here the CDR3 reads CSVLTGEHNSPLHF. In DNA form, the CDR3 reads TGCAGCGTTCTGACAGGGGAACATAATTCACCCCTCCACTTT.

The V call is TRBV14, the J call TRBJ2-5; the match to TRBD2 covers 11 bases. The CDR3 contains 14 residues. V lost 4 bases to trimming and J lost 10 bases; unmatched junction nucleotides: 8. CDR1 is SGHDN, CDR2 FVKESK, per germline. CDR3 sequence reads: CASSRVAGGRIQYF. The CDR3 nucleotides are TGTGCCAGCAGCCGAGTAGCGGGGGGGAGAATCCAGTACTTC.

The V call is TRBV29-1, the J call TRBJ2-7, with 8 bases fitting TRBD1. Germline V gene lookup returns CDR1 SQVTM and CDR2 ANQGSEA. The V gene end was trimmed by 6 bases and the J gene end by 2 bases; junction bases not matched to a gene: 9. CDR3 length equals 14 residues. CDR3 sequence reads: CSVAPGTGPYEQYF. The CDR3 nucleotides are TGCAGCGTCGCCCCCGGGACAGGCCCCTACGAGCAGTACTTC.

The chain uses TRBV5-5 and TRBJ2-3; TRBD2 matches 8 bases. J was trimmed by 6 bases and V by 0 bases; bases with no gene match: 9. Germline CDR1 SGHKS, CDR2 YYEKEE (reference sequence). The CDR3 spans 16 residues. CDR3 coding DNA: TGTGCCAGCAGCTTGGCTCAGCGGGGGCCCTCGGATACGCAGTATTTT. It encodes CASSLAQRGPSDTQYF.

This CDR3 reads CASRIPGASNYGYTF. The CDR3 bases are TGCGCCAGCAGGATCCCAGGGGCCTCTAACTATGGCTACACCTTC. V is TRBV4-1 and J is TRBJ1-2; weak D call: TRBD1 (6 bases). CDR1 is MGHRA, CDR2 YSYEKL, per germline. Trimming stripped 6 bases from V and 0 bases from J, with 14 bases between. The CDR3 runs to 15 residues.

The V call is TRBV5-5, the J call TRBJ1-1; D is perhaps TRBD1 (5 bases). Germline CDR1 SGHKS, CDR2 YYEKEE (reference sequence). With 3 bases removed from V and 4 bases from J, the gap between germline ends came to 13 bases. This CDR3 has 14 residues. The CDR3 loop reads CASSSRVSGTEAFF. The CDR3, as DNA: TGTGCCAGCAGCTCCAGGGTTTCGGGCACTGAAGCTTTCTTT.

V and J are TRBV6-5 and TRBJ1-1; tentatively, D is TRBD1 (5 bases). V was cut by 9 bases and J by 7 bases, with 12 bases left in between. Germline V CDR1 and CDR2: MNHEY, SVGAGI. This CDR3 comprises 11 residues. CDR3 amino acids: CASTRGSEAFF. The CDR3, as DNA: TGTGCCAGTACAAGGGGAAGTGAAGCTTTCTTT.

J is TRBJ1-3 and V is TRBV5-6; D is uncertain. This CDR3 is built from 15 residues. The germline V gene encodes CDR1 SGHDT and CDR2 YYEEEE. Trimming stripped 4 bases from V and 1 base from J, with 12 bases between. The CDR3 sequence is CASSREELSGNTIYF. CDR3 nucleotide sequence: TGTGCCAGCAGCCGCGAAGAATTATCTGGAAACACCATATATTTT.

This clone appeared a single time. This chain connects TRBV6-1 to TRBJ1-5; 8 nucleotides agree with TRBD1. The V gene end was trimmed by 11 bases and the J gene end by 10 bases; junction bases not matched to a gene: 7. CDR3 length: 11 residues. CDR1 is MNHNS, CDR2 SASEGT, per germline. Here the CDR3 DNA reads TGTGCCGCTGGGACAGGTAATCCCCAGCATTTT. It yields the protein CAAGTGNPQHF.

The chain joins TRBV4-1 to TRBJ2-6; D is undetermined. V was cut by 8 bases and J by 4 bases, with 15 bases left in between. The CDR3 is 15 residues long. Germline V lookup: CDR1 MGHRA, CDR2 YSYEKL. CDR3 protein: CASQNLFSGANVLTF. The CDR3 DNA reads as TGCGCCAGCCAAAACTTGTTTTCGGGGGCCAACGTCCTGACTTTC.

J is TRBJ1-2 and V is TRBV27; D uncertain. V was cut by 0 bases and J by 3 bases, with 11 bases left in between. The CDR3 covers 15 residues. Germline values: CDR1 MNHEY, CDR2 SMNVEV (reference sequence). The CDR3 sequence is CASSLSSGVHYGYTF. The CDR3 nucleotides are TGTGCCAGCAGTTTATCTTCCGGGGTGCACTATGGCTACACCTTC.

The chain carries TRBV18 and TRBJ1-3; 7 nucleotides match TRBD1. The CDR3 contains 17 residues. Germline assignment: CDR1 KGHSH and CDR2 LQKENI. The trim removed 2 bases at V and 0 bases at J, leaving 7 bases unmatched. CDR3 DNA: TGTGCCAGCTCACCATGGACAGGTCCAACCTCTGGAAACACCATATATTTT. This encodes CASSPWTGPTSGNTIYF.

The rearrangement uses TRBV2 and TRBJ1-1; D remains unclear. Germline CDR1 is SNHLY and CDR2 is FYNNEI. This CDR3 has 11 residues. Trimming cost V 4 bases and J 8 bases, with 8 bases left between them. CDR3 residues: CASSVRLEAFF. The CDR3 region has the DNA TGTGCCAGCAGTGTGAGGCTAGAAGCTTTCTTT.

J is TRBJ2-1 and V is TRBV15; D remains unclear. The CDR3 runs to 15 residues. The V end lost 4 bases, the J end lost 0 bases, and 10 bases lay between the germline ends. Germline CDR1 and CDR2: LNHNV and YYDKDF (reference sequence). The CDR3 nucleotides are TGTGCCACCAGCATGGCGCGGAGCTCCTACAATGAGCAGTTCTTC. It specifies CATSMARSSYNEQFF.

The V gene is TRBV19, the J gene TRBJ1-6, with 7 bases fitting TRBD1. This CDR3 is 16 amino acids long. The J segment lost 9 bases and the V segment lost 0 bases, leaving 8 bases of the junction unmatched. Germline values: CDR1 LNHDA, CDR2 SQIVND (reference sequence). The CDR3 sequence: CASSIDTRQGFSPLHF. The CDR3 nucleotides are TGTGCCAGTAGTATAGATACGCGACAGGGATTTTCACCCCTCCACTTT.

This sequence joins TRBV4-1 and TRBJ2-5; 14 bases map to TRBD2. The V segment lost 1 base and the J segment 2 bases; nucleotides outside the gene matches: 6. The CDR3 contains 18 residues. Germline V gene data show CDR1 as MGHRA and CDR2 as YSYEKL. The CDR3 coding sequence is TGCGCCAGCAGCCAAGGGACTAGCGGGGGGTCACTACAAGAGACCCAGTACTTC. Translation gives CASSQGTSGGSLQETQYF.

V gene TRBV29-1 combines with J gene TRBJ2-3; TRBD2 matches 12 bases. The germline CDR1 and CDR2 sequences are SQVTM and ANQGSEA. The CDR3 has 14 residues. Losses at the gene ends were 7 bases for V and 3 bases for J; bases not matched to a gene: 5. CDR3: CSAWTSGVTDTQYF. The CDR3 nucleotides are TGCAGCGCATGGACTAGCGGGGTTACAGATACGCAGTATTTT.

The rearrangement links TRBV7-9 to TRBJ2-7; D not resolved. Per germline, CDR1 SEHNR and CDR2 FQNEAQ (reference sequence). V was pared by 2 bases and J by 5 bases, with 13 bases between. CDR3 length: 14 residues. The CDR3 DNA reads TGTGCCAGCAGCTTAAGCACCCGCCGCGACGAGCAGTACTTC. Its translation: CASSLSTRRDEQYF.

V and J are TRBV9 and TRBJ2-1; TRBD2 matches at 7 bases. The germline V gene encodes CDR1 SGDLS and CDR2 YYNGEE. The CDR3 length is 16 residues. After removal of 4 bases from V and 7 bases from J, the junction contained 14 bases not matched to a gene. The CDR3 DNA reads TGTGCCAGCAGCCCTCTTGGGACTACCGTGGGGAATGAGCAGTTCTTC. Protein sequence: CASSPLGTTVGNEQFF.

This clone was picked up one time. V and J are TRBV6-1 and TRBJ1-5; D is undetermined. V shed 2 bases and J shed 9 bases, with 2 bases lying between them. CDR1 and CDR2 from the germline V gene are MNHNS and SASEGT. The CDR3 contains 10 residues. CDR3 amino acids: CASSERPQHF. The CDR3 DNA is TGTGCCAGCAGTGAACGGCCCCAGCATTTT.

This clone came up once. The CDR3 protein is CASSVDHGQGFNEQFF. The CDR3 bases are TGTGCCAGCAGCGTAGACCATGGACAGGGGTTTAATGAGCAGTTCTTC. This sequence joins TRBV9 and TRBJ2-1, with 9 bases identical to TRBD1. The CDR3 has 16 amino acids. Germline CDR1 and CDR2: SGDLS and YYNGEE. V trimming: 0 bases; J trimming: 7 bases; junction bases outside the gene matches: 8.

V usage is TRBV9 and J usage is TRBJ2-7; weak D call: TRBD2 (7 bases). The germline V gene encodes CDR1 SGDLS and CDR2 YYNGEE. The CDR3 length is 15 residues. Trimming took off 0 bases at V and 5 bases at J, with 15 bases between the two ends. CDR3 DNA sequence: TGTGCCAGCAGCGTAGTAGGGGGGGCCCCGAACGAGCAGTACTTC. Its translation is CASSVVGGAPNEQYF.

The rearrangement links TRBV19 to TRBJ2-1; D uncertain. The CDR3 is 12 residues long. The germline V gene has CDR1 LNHDA and CDR2 SQIVND (reference sequence). The germline V and J ends were trimmed by 3 bases and 10 bases, with 10 bases remaining between them. This CDR3 is CASSMAAGEQFF. The CDR3 nucleotides read TGTGCCAGTAGTATGGCGGCCGGGGAGCAGTTCTTC.

The genes are TRBV6-6 and TRBJ2-1, with no clear D. Between the trimmed V and J ends, which lost 3 bases and 7 bases, there was a span of 7 bases. This CDR3 is built from 12 residues. Germline loops: CDR1 MNHNY, CDR2 SVGAGI (reference sequence). The CDR3 reads CASSYSRNEQFF. CDR3 in DNA: TGTGCCAGCAGTTATAGTAGAAATGAGCAGTTCTTC.

The V gene is TRBV5-1, the J gene TRBJ1-1; no clear D gene. Deletions cut 3 bases from V and 1 base from J, with 13 bases between. Per the germline V gene, CDR1 is SGHRS and CDR2 is YFSETQ. The CDR3 is 15 residues long. This CDR3 reads CASSSASFGNTEAFF. DNA of the CDR3: TGCGCCAGCAGCTCCGCGAGCTTCGGGAACACTGAAGCTTTCTTT. The full variable domain, its missing parts supplied by reference TRBV5-1 and TRBJ1-1, is KAGVTQTPRYLIKTRGQQVTLSCSPISGHRSVSWYQQTPGQGLQFLFEYFSETQRNKGNFPGRFSGRQFSNSRSEMNVSTLELGDSALYLCASSSASFGNTEAFFGQGTRLTVV.

This clone occurred once. The rearrangement joins TRBV6-1 to TRBJ1-3, with D uncertain. CDR3 length: 13 amino acids. The germline CDR1 and CDR2 sequences are MNHNS and SASEGT. V gave up 11 bases and J gave up 0 bases, with 11 bases separating them. The CDR3 DNA is TGTGCCGGTCGGGTTTCCTCTGGAAACACCATATATTTT. Translation gives CAGRVSSGNTIYF.

V and J are TRBV9 and TRBJ1-2, with 7 positions matching TRBD1. V gave up 0 bases and J gave up 2 bases; unmatched junction bases: 4. Germline values: CDR1 SGDLS, CDR2 YYNGEE. The CDR3 runs 15 residues. The CDR3 region has the DNA TGTGCCAGCAGCGTAGGACAGGGTCCAAACTATGGCTACACCTTC. It specifies CASSVGQGPNYGYTF.